This T cell receptor (beta chain) was sequenced during a study of T cell responses to AZD1222 COVID-19 vaccine. Whole-study findings and limits: Spike-specific TCR breadth and depth were elevated following two AZD1222 doses. It should be noted that donors were predominantly white British and more often female, and clonal diversity was possibly underestimated. Close to half of spike-specific TCRs reportedly recognize unmutated variant regions.

Libraries were prepared by immunoSEQ multiplex PCR; TCRdb keeps only in-frame clonotypes and omits some of them. The table includes around 65,000 clones, 75% to 90% detected once. Remarks on this clone: Its antigen is currently unknown.

The V gene's germline CDR1 is SGDLS and CDR2 YYNGEE. The CDR3 totals 15 residues. With 4 bases clipped from V and 4 bases from J, the junction kept 4 bases outside the gene matches. The rearrangement joins TRBV9 to TRBJ2-2; the match to TRBD1 covers 10 bases. This TCR was sampled from an adult who received the AZD1222 COVID-19 vaccine. Source: peripheral blood, taken 28 days after the second AZD1222 dose. CDR3 in amino acids: CASSFRDRGTGELFF. The CDR3 DNA reads TGTGCCAGCAGCTTCCGGGACAGGGGCACCGGGGAGCTGTTTTTT.